This record looks at one T cell receptor (beta chain) sequence and its context. CDR3 length equals 13 residues. Germline trimming cut 6 bases from V and 5 bases from J; bases unmatched to any gene: 5. The second PCR ran roughly 6 to 11 cycles with a sample-barcoded 5' primer and J-beta primers. Via MiXCR, TCRdb re-called the 5' RACE reads, giving one row per CDR3 protein. Of about 1,600,000 distinct CDR3 sequences listed, around 39% are singletons. The source of the sample is a study of blood T cells in healthy people across ages. Material: blood. The receptor's source is a woman aged 18-35 years in good health. The rearrangement links TRBV12-3 or TRBV12-4 to TRBJ2-7; 9 nucleotides align to TRBD1. The CDR3 DNA reads TGTGCCAGCAGCCGGGACAGGGTCAACGAGCAGTACTTC. It encodes CASSRDRVNEQYF.